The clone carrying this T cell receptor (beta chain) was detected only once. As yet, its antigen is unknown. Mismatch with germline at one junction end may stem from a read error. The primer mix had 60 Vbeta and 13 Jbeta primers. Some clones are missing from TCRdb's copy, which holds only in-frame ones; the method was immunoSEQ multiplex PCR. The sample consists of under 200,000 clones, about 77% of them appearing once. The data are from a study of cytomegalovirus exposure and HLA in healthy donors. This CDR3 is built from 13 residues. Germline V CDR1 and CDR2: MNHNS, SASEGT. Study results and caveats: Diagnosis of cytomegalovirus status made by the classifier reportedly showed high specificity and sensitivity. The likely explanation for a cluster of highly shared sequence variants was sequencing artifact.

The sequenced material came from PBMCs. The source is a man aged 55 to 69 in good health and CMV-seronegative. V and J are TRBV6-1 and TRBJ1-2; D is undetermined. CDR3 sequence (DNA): TGTGCCAGCAGTGAGGCGGGTAACTATGGCTACCCCTTC. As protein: CASSEAGNYGYPF.